These 30 T cell receptor beta chains were all obtained from the same sample, sequenced in a study of blood T cell repertoires in COVID-19 (dated by TCRdb to 2020 to 2021). Libraries came from the immunoSEQ multiplex PCR assay. What TCRdb holds here is the immuneACCESS table cut down to in-frame rearrangements. Part of the clones is not present; checked against another copy, under half of the missing clones reflect an unresolved V gene, and the others are unexplained. The sample records some 250,000 clones, 80% to 85% of which are singletons. The ten most abundant clones make up around 27% of the sample. The sequencing sample was made of peripheral blood. The receptor set was obtained from a man aged 35-49 years with acute or convalescent COVID-19.

V gene TRBV10-1 combines with J gene TRBJ2-1; 13 bases fit TRBD2. The CDR3 extends over 16 amino acids. CDR1 and CDR2 from the germline V gene are WNHNN and SYGVQD (reference sequence). Trimming cost V 2 bases and J 8 bases; bases outside gene matches: 6. CDR3 amino acids: CASSEAGLAGVDEQFF. CDR3 coding DNA: TGCGCCAGCAGTGAGGCCGGACTAGCGGGAGTGGATGAGCAGTTCTTC.

This clone appeared once. V gene TRBV6-1 combines with J gene TRBJ1-3; maybe TRBD1 (5 bases). This CDR3 spans 14 amino acids. Germline lookup yields CDR1 MNHNS and CDR2 SASEGT. V was cut by 1 base and J by 4 bases, with 8 bases left in between. In DNA form, the CDR3 reads TGTGCCAGCAGTGAAGGACAGTGGGGAAACACCATATATTTT. It is translated as CASSEGQWGNTIYF.

The rearrangement joins TRBV28 to TRBJ2-3; TRBD1 is a possible D gene (5 bases). The CDR3 covers 14 residues. Germline V gene sequence: CDR1 MDHEN, CDR2 SYDVKM. V shed 4 bases and J shed 6 bases, with 14 bases lying between them. The CDR3 nucleotides are TGTGCCAGCAGTTCCGAGGACATCAATGATACGCAGTATTTT. Residues: CASSSEDINDTQYF.

This sequence joins TRBV4-2 and TRBJ2-7; maybe TRBD1 (5 bases). The CDR3 is 13 amino acids. Germline CDR1 and CDR2: LGHNA and YNFKEQ. Trimming stripped 0 bases from V and 6 bases from J, with 9 bases between. CDR3 residues: CASSQDQQGEQYF. The CDR3 bases are TGTGCCAGCAGCCAAGATCAGCAGGGCGAGCAGTACTTC.

V usage is TRBV20-1 and J usage is TRBJ2-7; D not resolved. The CDR3 totals 13 residues. Germline V CDR1 and CDR2: DFQATT, SNEGSKA (reference sequence). V lost 3 bases and J lost 3, with 12 bases in between. CDR3 in DNA: TGCAGTGCTAGTTTACAGATCGGCTACGAGCAGTACTTC. Translation gives CSASLQIGYEQYF.

The chain has TRBV5-4 and TRBJ1-4; D unclear. The CDR3 length is 15 residues. Trimming pared 4 bases from V and 4 bases from J, leaving 14 bases between. Germline V lookup: CDR1 SGHNT, CDR2 YYREEE (reference sequence). Here the CDR3 DNA reads TGTGCCAGCAGCCCCGGGAAGAGTCTTAATGAAAAACTGTTTTTT. This encodes CASSPGKSLNEKLFF.

This sequence joins TRBV5-1 and TRBJ2-5, with TRBD1 as a possible D gene (5 bases). This CDR3 comprises 14 residues. V dropped 9 bases and J dropped 0 bases, with 15 bases sitting between them. The germline CDR1 and CDR2 sequences are SGHRS and YFSETQ. CDR3 DNA: TGCGCCACGGCTGAGACAGAGTACCAAGAGACCCAGTACTTC. Residues: CATAETEYQETQYF.

The chain uses TRBV10-3 and TRBJ1-5; unclear D gene. Trimming took 11 bases from V and 1 from J, leaving 12 bases between them. Per germline, CDR1 ENHRY and CDR2 SYGVKD. The CDR3 has 13 residues. The CDR3 sequence is CAVNGESNQPQHF. CDR3 nucleotide sequence: TGTGCCGTCAACGGAGAGAGCAATCAGCCCCAGCATTTT.

This sequence joins TRBV30 and TRBJ1-6, with 7 bases that match TRBD1. V gave up 3 bases and J gave up 10 bases; unmatched junction bases: 18. CDR1 is GTSNPN and CDR2 is SVGIG in the germline V gene (reference sequence). The length of the CDR3 is 17 residues. The CDR3 loop reads CAWSQRWGTAPDSPLHF. CDR3 nucleotide sequence: TGTGCCTGGAGCCAAAGATGGGGGACAGCACCAGACTCACCCCTCCACTTT.

With regard to this clone: Other DNA sequences in this sample translate to the same CDR3. The genes are TRBV19 and TRBJ1-5; a weak D match, TRBD1 (5 bases). The CDR3 is 13 residues long. Germline V gene sequence: CDR1 LNHDA, CDR2 SQIVND (reference sequence). V lost 1 base and J lost 7, with 8 bases in between. The CDR3 here is CASSIGQNQPQHF. The CDR3 nucleotides read TGTGCCAGTAGTATAGGACAGAACCAGCCCCAGCATTTT.

The V and J genes are TRBV7-2 and TRBJ2-3, with a tentative D call TRBD2 (6 bases). Germline V CDR1 and CDR2: SGHTA, FQGNSA. V lost 5 bases and J 2 bases, leaving 20 bases between the germline ends. The CDR3 sequence is 17 residues long. The CDR3 DNA is TGTGCCAGCAGCCCGCGCCGGGAGTTCCGGGACACAGATACGCAGTATTTT. Its protein is CASSPRREFRDTDTQYF.

The chain uses TRBV15 and TRBJ1-1, with D perhaps matching TRBD1 (5 bases). This CDR3 spans 15 amino acids. Trimming cost V 0 bases and J 2 bases, with 10 bases left between them. Germline V gene lookup returns CDR1 LNHNV and CDR2 YYDKDF (reference sequence). The CDR3 region is CATSRDLRVNTEAFF. The CDR3 DNA reads TGTGCCACCAGCAGAGATCTCAGGGTCAACACTGAAGCTTTCTTT.

The chain couples TRBV28 to TRBJ1-6; D perhaps matches TRBD1 (5 bases). Germline assignment: CDR1 MDHEN and CDR2 SYDVKM. V gave up 6 bases and J gave up 9 bases, with 21 bases separating them. This CDR3 has 16 amino acids. CDR3 sequence: CASSQARSRVRSPLHF. The CDR3 DNA is TGTGCCAGCAGCCAAGCGAGGTCCAGGGTTCGTTCACCCCTCCACTTT. Variable domain in full (rest from reference TRBV28 and TRBJ1-6): DVKVTQSSRYLVKRTGEKVFLECVQDMDHENMFWYRQDPGLGLRLIYFSYDVKMKEKGDIPEGYSVSREKKERFSLILESASTNQTSMYLCASSQARSRVRSPLHFGNGTRLTVT.

As DNA, the CDR3 is TGTGCCAGCAGCCTCGCGGGAGCTCAAGAGACCCAGTACTTC. It codes for CASSLAGAQETQYF. The rearrangement uses TRBV4-2 and TRBJ2-5; 7 bases are shared with TRBD2. Germline V lookup: CDR1 LGHNA, CDR2 YNFKEQ. This CDR3 comprises 14 residues. V shed 4 bases, J shed 2 bases, and the junction held 4 bases outside the gene matches.

The V and J genes are TRBV6-2 or TRBV6-3 and TRBJ2-3, with TRBD2 matching over 8 bases. Looked up from germline, CDR1 is MNHEY and CDR2 is SVGEGT. The CDR3 runs 15 residues. The V gene end was trimmed by 5 bases and the J gene end by 0 bases; junction bases not matched to a gene: 4. The CDR3 loop is CASSLAGISTDTQYF. The CDR3 DNA follows: TGTGCCAGCAGTCTAGCGGGCATTAGCACAGATACGCAGTATTTT.

V is TRBV30 and J is TRBJ1-1; 7 nucleotides match TRBD1. Looked up from germline, CDR1 is GTSNPN and CDR2 is SVGIG (reference sequence). CDR3 size: 14 residues. The ends lost 0 bases at V and 0 bases at J; junction bases unmatched: 1. CDR3 sequence: CAWSVQGLNTEAFF. CDR3 DNA: TGTGCCTGGAGTGTACAGGGGCTGAACACTGAAGCTTTCTTT.

The rearrangement uses TRBV6-2 or TRBV6-3 and TRBJ1-1; tentative D call: TRBD1 (5 bases). V lost 2 bases and J 5 bases, leaving 12 bases between the germline ends. The CDR3 runs 14 residues. The germline CDR1 and CDR2 sequences are MNHEY and SVGEGT. The CDR3, as DNA: TGTGCCAGCAGTTACCGGCCGGGGGGGACTGAAGCTTTCTTT. Translated: CASSYRPGGTEAFF.

The V and J genes are TRBV19 and TRBJ1-1; possibly TRBD1 for D (5 bases). Between the trimmed V and J ends, which lost 6 bases and 4 bases, there was a span of 15 bases. Germline loops: CDR1 LNHDA, CDR2 SQIVND (reference sequence). CDR3 size: 14 residues. For the CDR3, the DNA is TGTGCCAGTAGAGACCGGGGGGTAGGCACTGAAGCTTTCTTT. This translates into CASRDRGVGTEAFF.

The rearrangement links TRBV30 to TRBJ2-1, with TRBD1 as a possible D gene (6 bases). The CDR3 covers 13 residues. V was pared by 3 bases and J by 4 bases, with 10 bases between. CDR1 and CDR2 (germline): GTSNPN, SVGIG (reference sequence). The chain's CDR3 is CAWSRGRYNEQFF. CDR3 bases: TGTGCCTGGAGCAGGGGCCGTTACAATGAGCAGTTCTTC. The whole variable domain, filled in from reference TRBV30 and TRBJ2-1, reads SQTIHQWPATLVQPVGSPLSLECTVEGTSNPNLYWYRQAAGRGLQLLFYSVGIGQISSEVPQNLSASRPQDRQFILSSKKLLLSDSGFYLCAWSRGRYNEQFFGPGTRLTVL.

The chain couples TRBV2 to TRBJ1-2; 7 bases match TRBD1. V shed 6 bases and J 6 bases; nucleotides not matched to a gene: 7. CDR1 and CDR2 from the germline V gene are SNHLY and FYNNEI. The CDR3 is 13 residues long. The CDR3 region has the DNA TGTGCCAGCAGCACTACAGGGGAGGATGGCTACACCTTC. It codes for CASSTTGEDGYTF.

The CDR3 reads CASSPDRADGYTF. The CDR3 DNA follows: TGTGCCAGCTCTCCCGACAGGGCAGATGGCTACACCTTC. The rearrangement links TRBV18 to TRBJ1-2; TRBD1 aligns across 7 bases. The CDR3 loop spans 13 amino acids. V shed 6 bases, J shed 6 bases, and the junction held 7 bases outside the gene matches. Germline CDR1 reads KGHSH; CDR2 reads LQKENI.

V and J are TRBV9 and TRBJ2-7; 9 bases line up with TRBD2. CDR3 length: 15 residues. Germline loops: CDR1 SGDLS, CDR2 YYNGEE. V lost 0 bases, J lost 4 bases, and 5 bases stayed unmatched. Here the CDR3 DNA reads TGTGCCAGCAGCGTAGAGGCGGGAGGGCCTTACGAGCAGTACTTC. Amino acid sequence: CASSVEAGGPYEQYF.

The J gene is TRBJ1-3, the V gene TRBV19; D might be TRBD1 (5 bases). V was trimmed by 3 bases and J by 0 bases, leaving 18 bases between them. This CDR3 contains 18 residues. Germline-derived CDR1 and CDR2 are LNHDA and SQIVND (reference sequence). This CDR3 reads CASSITGSTTSSGNTIYF. The DNA for the CDR3 is TGTGCCAGTAGTATTACAGGTAGCACCACTTCCTCTGGAAACACCATATATTTT.

The chain combines TRBV6-1 with TRBJ1-5, with TRBD1 matching 9 bases. The CDR3 totals 15 residues. CDR1 and CDR2 from the germline V gene are MNHNS and SASEGT. V dropped 1 base and J dropped 5; count of bases not matched to a gene: 3. DNA for the CDR3: TGTGCCAGCAGTGAAGTGGACAGGGGCTATCAGCCCCAGCATTTT. It codes for CASSEVDRGYQPQHF.

J is TRBJ2-5 and V is TRBV3-1 (or the pseudogene TRBV3-2); 10 bases agree with TRBD2. V lost 0 bases, J lost 4 bases, and 11 bases stayed unmatched. CDR3 length: 18 amino acids. CDR1 LGHDT and CDR2 YNNKEL come from the germline V gene (reference sequence). The CDR3 DNA reads TGTGCCAGCAGCCAAGATCATCCTAGCGGGAGAGATGGAGAGACCCAGTACTTC. It yields the protein CASSQDHPSGRDGETQYF.

This clone appeared once. The chain uses TRBV30 and TRBJ1-1; possibly TRBD1 for D (5 bases). This CDR3 spans 15 amino acids. Trimming cost V 0 bases and J 3 bases, with 14 bases left between them. Germline V gene lookup returns CDR1 GTSNPN and CDR2 SVGIG (reference sequence). CDR3 region: CAWSVGRAGDTEAFF. The DNA of the CDR3 is TGTGCCTGGAGTGTGGGCAGGGCCGGCGACACTGAAGCTTTCTTT.

The chain carries TRBV5-1 and TRBJ2-1; 11 nucleotides line up with TRBD2. The CDR3 sequence is 15 residues long. Looked up from germline, CDR1 is SGHRS and CDR2 is YFSETQ. J lost 1 base, V lost 6 bases, and 3 bases had no gene match. The CDR3 DNA follows: TGCGCCAGCAAATCTAGCGGGAGGTCCTACAATGAGCAGTTCTTC. This sequence encodes CASKSSGRSYNEQFF.

In this sample, this clone turned up once. The V call is TRBV2, the J call TRBJ2-2, with TRBD1 identical over 7 bases. V trimming: 7 bases; J trimming: 3 bases; junction bases outside the gene matches: 2. The V gene's germline CDR1 is SNHLY and CDR2 FYNNEI. The CDR3 spans 13 residues. CDR3 sequence: CASKDRDTGELFF. The CDR3 DNA is TGTGCCAGCAAAGACAGGGACACCGGGGAGCTGTTTTTT.

The rearrangement joins TRBV5-1 to TRBJ1-2; possibly TRBD1 for D (6 bases). The CDR3 has 17 amino acids. Germline CDR1 SGHRS, CDR2 YFSETQ. Trimming removed 3 bases at V and 3 bases at J, with 21 bases between. The CDR3 reads CASSSRDTYAVDYGYTF. The CDR3 nucleotides read TGCGCCAGCAGCTCCCGGGACACCTATGCGGTGGACTATGGCTACACCTTC. Based on the CDR3 plus reference TRBV5-1 and TRBJ1-2, the full variable domain is KAGVTQTPRYLIKTRGQQVTLSCSPISGHRSVSWYQQTPGQGLQFLFEYFSETQRNKGNFPGRFSGRQFSNSRSEMNVSTLELGDSALYLCASSSRDTYAVDYGYTFGSGTRLTVV.

Only a few counts were recorded for this clone. The chain uses TRBV19 and TRBJ2-5; D is perhaps TRBD2 (5 bases). The germline CDR1 and CDR2 sequences are LNHDA and SQIVND (reference sequence). The length of the CDR3 is 13 residues. Trimming cost V 5 bases and J 5 bases, with 12 bases left between them. This chain's CDR3 is CASSGSEGETQYF. The DNA of the CDR3 is TGTGCCAGTAGTGGCAGCGAGGGTGAGACCCAGTACTTC.